The present entry profiles one TCR beta chain with its context. The specificity of this receptor is unknown. One base away there is no much larger clone; base qualities are not given. This sample was included in a study of blood T cell repertoires in COVID-19 (TCRdb year 2020). For context, the study as a whole: The collaborator samples originated in the United States, Italy and Spain and spanned the acute and convalescent phases of COVID-19. HLA class I and class II types, where available, came from metadata supplied by the sample provider rather than from assay-based typing. Samples came from the ongoing ImmuneRACE study (first 160 participants) plus 1,254 subjects from 6 global collaborators. The repertoires were made available in a free public database intended to serve as a resource for research on the immune response to SARS-CoV-2. The material from the prospective study consisted of cDNA or gDNA derived from T cells, B-cell-depleted T cells, or PBMCs. Subjects who had been exposed to COVID-19, were actively infected with it, or had recovered from it provided the deeply sampled blood TCRbeta repertoires that made up the dataset. A de-identified subject ID, COVID-19 status, age in years and sex were almost always included in the sample metadata. The study at large found these results: The amount of clinical and demographic metadata varied by source and participant and was provided uncurated.

Enrolling through a virtual design, the prospective study's participants ranged in age from roughly 18 to 90 years and lived across some 22 United States geographic areas. In the prospective study, cohorts were assigned on the basis of participant-reported clinical history obtained from a screening survey and a study questionnaire. In the prospective study, whole blood, serum and a nasopharyngeal or oropharyngeal swab were collected from each participant by mobile phlebotomists. Additional blood draws and questionnaires over an approximately 2-month period could optionally be provided by prospective study participants. Prospective study blood samples were shipped either frozen or at room temperature before DNA extraction. The immunoSEQ Assay, a bias-controlled multiplex PCR, was used to amplify TCRbeta CDR3 regions from genomic DNA. As for the authors' bioinformatics: The number of nucleated cells in each sample was estimated from the amplification of reference gene primers within the assay. Sequence reads were collapsed and filtered to measure the absolute abundance of every unique TCRbeta CDR3 rearrangement. For each sample, productive Simpson clonality was calculated by taking the square root of Simpson's diversity index across productive rearrangements. Drawn from immuneACCESS, this table holds only the in-frame rearrangements with V and J called that TCRdb kept. Clones are partly lost; checked studies trace under half to an unresolved V gene and leave the rest unexplained. V and J calls and clone size are as listed in that table; D and trimming were resolved from the DNA. The sample table shows fewer than 500,000 clones, and 85% to 90% are seen once. The biggest ten clones account for 0.9% to 1% of the sample.

CDR3 length: 15 amino acids, cysteine to phenylalanine. Just the 45-base CDR3 DNA is kept, in frame starting at base 1. The germline V gene provides CDR1 MGHRA and CDR2 YSYEKL. Here V drops 3 bases and J drops 7 bases, and the junction holds 8 bases not matched to any gene. The sequenced material came from PBMCs or T cells enriched from blood (not recorded which). In this chain, TRBV4-1 is recombined with TRBJ1-4, and TRBD1 matches 7 of the central bases. The sequence was collected from a woman in her thirties with acute COVID-19. CDR3 reads: CASSQLGQGGEKLFF. The DNA sequence is as follows: TGCGCCAGCAGCCAGTTAGGGCAGGGGGGTGAAAAACTGTTTTTT.